This T cell receptor beta chain was obtained from a study of OX40 agonist ivuxolimab in advanced cancers. Study-level points and caveats: More expanded clones were seen, on average, in CD8+ T cells than in CD4+.

Details on this clone: As yet, its antigen is unknown.

Using immunoSEQ multiplex PCR, the repertoire was profiled, and TCRdb retains in-frame clones only, with some absent. The table includes some 55,000 clones, less than 85% detected once. The CDR3 has 14 residues. The V gene lost 3 bases and the J gene lost 8 bases, with 13 bases spanning the gap. Germline V lookup: CDR1 SGHTA, CDR2 FQGTGA. Autoimmune disease history or systemic immunosuppression disqualified patients. Researchers took blood at baseline, on cycle 4 day 1, and on cycle 7 day 1. The sequences come from CD4+ or CD8+ T cells sorted from blood, collected in a trial of the OX40 agonist ivuxolimab. The V gene is TRBV7-3, the J gene TRBJ2-2; no definite D call. This clonotype was obtained from an adult with an advanced solid tumor such as melanoma, head and neck, liver or kidney cancer. CDR3: CASSFYAPGGELFF. DNA for the CDR3: TGTGCCAGCAGCTTCTATGCCCCCGGAGGGGAGCTGTTTTTT.